These 7 T cell receptor beta chains were sequenced from one sample in a study of blood T cell repertoires in COVID-19 (dated by TCRdb to the early 2020s). The method was the immunoSEQ multiplex PCR assay. What TCRdb holds here is the immuneACCESS table cut down to in-frame rearrangements. Part of the clones is not present; checked against another copy, under half of the missing clones reflect an unresolved V gene, and the others are unexplained. A total of about 260,000 clones appear in this sample, roughly 90% of them only once. The ten largest clones represent 0.7% of the sample. The specimen was peripheral blood. The source is a human donor in a cohort sampled during active COVID-19.

The J gene is TRBJ1-6, the V gene TRBV6-7, with TRBD1 matching over 8 bases. TRBV6-7 is labeled an ORF, and its function is uncertain. V trimming: 6 bases; J trimming: 5 bases; junction bases outside the gene matches: 9. The CDR3 has 16 residues. This CDR3 is CASSALGDRNNSPLHF. CDR3 bases: TGTGCCAGCAGCGCCCTGGGGGACAGGAATAATTCACCCCTCCACTTT.

This rearrangement joins TRBV11-3 to TRBJ2-7, with 9 bases fitting TRBD1. Germline trimming cut 5 bases from V and 5 bases from J; bases unmatched to any gene: 7. This CDR3 region has 14 residues. Germline CDR1 reads SGHNT; CDR2 reads YENEEA. The CDR3 DNA reads as TGTGCCAGCAGCCCGGGACAGGGTCTGGACGAGCAGTACTTC. Protein sequence: CASSPGQGLDEQYF.

The CDR3 spells CASSFRSEGEKLFF. CDR3 DNA sequence: TGTGCCAGCAGCTTCCGGTCAGAGGGTGAAAAACTGTTTTTT. The chain combines TRBV5-4 with TRBJ1-4; D not certain. V was trimmed by 2 bases and J by 7 bases, leaving 12 bases between them. The CDR3 runs to 14 residues. Germline CDR1 and CDR2: SGHNT and YYREEE (reference sequence).

This clone was seen a handful of times. This chain's CDR3 is CASSPHLGQGGYGYTF. The CDR3 nucleotides are TGTGCCAGCAGTCCACACCTGGGACAGGGTGGCTATGGCTACACCTTC. This rearrangement joins TRBV28 to TRBJ1-2, with 9 bases that match TRBD1. The germline gives CDR1 MDHEN, CDR2 SYDVKM. Unmatched junction bases numbered 11, after V lost 5 bases and J lost 4 bases. The CDR3 extends over 16 amino acids.

The rearrangement joins TRBV6-5 to TRBJ1-1; 7 positions match TRBD1. CDR1 is MNHEY, CDR2 SVGAGI, per germline. With 6 bases clipped from V and 1 base from J, the junction kept 8 bases outside the gene matches. CDR3 length equals 15 residues. The CDR3 nucleotides read TGTGCCAGCAGGTCGATTACAGGGGCGAACACTGAAGCTTTCTTT. It encodes CASRSITGANTEAFF.

This clone was recorded only once. The chain links TRBV4-3 to TRBJ2-1; TRBD2 matches at 8 bases. Germline V gene lookup returns CDR1 LGHNA and CDR2 YSLEER. V lost 0 bases and J lost 5; bases outside the gene matches: 9. CDR3 size: 17 residues. The CDR3 reads CASSQDPQTSAHNEQFF. Written as DNA, the CDR3 is TGCGCCAGCAGCCAAGACCCACAGACTAGCGCCCACAATGAGCAGTTCTTC.

The chain has TRBV5-6 and TRBJ2-2, with 10 nucleotides matching TRBD1. Unmatched junction bases numbered 6, after V lost 2 bases and J lost 5 bases. Germline V gene lookup returns CDR1 SGHDT and CDR2 YYEEEE. The length of the CDR3 is 16 residues. CDR3 nucleotides: TGTGCCAGCAGCTTAGGTCCGGGACAGGGGACCGGGGAGCTGTTTTTT. It translates to CASSLGPGQGTGELFF. Using reference TRBV5-6 and TRBJ2-2 for the parts outside the CDR3, the full variable domain is DAGVTQSPTHLIKTRGQQVTLRCSPKSGHDTVSWYQQALGQGPQFIFQYYEEEERQRGNFPDRFSGHQFPNYSSELNVNALLLGDSALYLCASSLGPGQGTGELFFGEGSRLTVL.